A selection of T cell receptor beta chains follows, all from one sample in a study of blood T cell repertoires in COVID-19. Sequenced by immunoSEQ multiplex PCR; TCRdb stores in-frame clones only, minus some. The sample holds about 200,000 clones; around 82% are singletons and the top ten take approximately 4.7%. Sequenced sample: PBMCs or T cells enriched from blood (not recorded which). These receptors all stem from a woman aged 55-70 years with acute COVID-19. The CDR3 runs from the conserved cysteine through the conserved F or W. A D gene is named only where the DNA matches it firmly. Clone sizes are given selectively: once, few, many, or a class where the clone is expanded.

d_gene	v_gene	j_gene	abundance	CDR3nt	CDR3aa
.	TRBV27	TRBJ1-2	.	TGTGCCAGCAGGTCAGGGTCCTACTATGGCTACACCTTC	CASRSGSYYGYTF
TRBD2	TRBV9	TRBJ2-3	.	TGTGCCAGCAACGGCGGGAGTATCGGCACAGATACGCAGTATTTT	CASNGGSIGTDTQYF
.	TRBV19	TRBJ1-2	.	TGTGCCAGTAAGTTATCCTCCGGGAGGCTGGAGGGCTACACCTTC	CASKLSSGRLEGYTF
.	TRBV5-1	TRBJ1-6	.	TGCGCCAGCAGCATGGACAGCTTTTCGAATTCACCCCTCCACTTT	CASSMDSFSNSPLHF
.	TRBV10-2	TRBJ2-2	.	TGCGCCAGCAGTGACATGGGACTCTACGCGAACACCGGGGAGCTGTTTTTT	CASSDMGLYANTGELFF
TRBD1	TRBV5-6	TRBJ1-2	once	TGTGCCAGCAGCCTGGGACAGGGACTTGGCTACACCTTC	CASSLGQGLGYTF
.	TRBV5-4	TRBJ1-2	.	TGTGCCAGCAGCTTGGCGATACTACCCGGGGTTGGGTATGGCTACACCTTC	CASSLAILPGVGYGYTF
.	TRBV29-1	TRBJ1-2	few	TGCAGCGCCGAAGCCCTTGGCAGGGACTATGGCTACACCTTC	CSAEALGRDYGYTF
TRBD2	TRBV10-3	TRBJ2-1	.	TGTGCCATCGGGGGACTAGCGGGAGGACTATCCTACAATGAGCAGTTCTTC	CAIGGLAGGLSYNEQFF
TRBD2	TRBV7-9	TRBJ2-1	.	TGTGCCAGCATCCCAAAAGGACTAGCGGGGGGTGCGCAGTTCTTC	CASIPKGLAGGAQFF
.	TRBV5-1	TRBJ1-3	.	TGCGCCAGCAGCCCGGGATCAGGAGGAAACACCATATATTTT	CASSPGSGGNTIYF
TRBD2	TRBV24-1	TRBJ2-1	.	TGTGCCACCAGTGCCCTGGTGCCAACTAGCGGGAGGGCCCACAATGAGCAGTTCTTC	CATSALVPTSGRAHNEQFF
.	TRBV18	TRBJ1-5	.	TGTGCCAGCTCACCCTCGGGGCAGGGGAATCAGCCCCAGCATTTT	CASSPSGQGNQPQHF
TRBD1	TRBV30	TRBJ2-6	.	TGTGCCTGTGCGACAGGGGGGAGAGGGGCCAACGTCCTGACTTTC	CACATGGRGANVLTF
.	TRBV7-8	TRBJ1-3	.	TGTGCCAGCAGCTTAGTTTCCCTTACAGGGACTGGAAACACCATATATTTT	CASSLVSLTGTGNTIYF
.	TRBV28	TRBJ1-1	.	TGTGCCAGCAGCCTCCACACTGAAGCTTTCTTT	CASSLHTEAFF
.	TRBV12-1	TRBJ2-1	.	TGTGCCAGCAGCTCTCACAGGGATGAGCAGTTCTTC	CASSSHRDEQFF
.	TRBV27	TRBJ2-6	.	TGTGCCAGCAGTTTATCGAGCACCTCTGGGGCCAACGTCCTGACTTTC	CASSLSSTSGANVLTF
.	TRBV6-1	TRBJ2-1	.	TGTGCCAGCAGTGAACTGGGGGCTCAAGGGCAGTTCTTC	CASSELGAQGQFF
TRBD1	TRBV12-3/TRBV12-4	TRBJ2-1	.	TGTGCCAGCAGACGGGGGACAGGGTACGAGCAGTTCTTC	CASRRGTGYEQFF
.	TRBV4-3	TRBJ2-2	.	TGCGCCAGCAGCCAAGAAACGGGGTTGAGGACCGGGGAGCTGTTTTTT	CASSQETGLRTGELFF
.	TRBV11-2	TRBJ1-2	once	TGTGCCCAAGGGAGGGGGAACTATGGCTACACCTTC	CAQGRGNYGYTF
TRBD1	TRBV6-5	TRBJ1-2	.	TGTGCCAGCAGTCCAGGGGGCGCTTACTATGGCTACACCTTC	CASSPGGAYYGYTF
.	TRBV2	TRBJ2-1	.	TGTGCCAGCAGGGTATATCGGGGGGCCACGGGTAATGAGCAGTTCTTC	CASRVYRGATGNEQFF
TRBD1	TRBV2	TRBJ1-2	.	TGTGCCAGCAGCCCCGACAGGGGGCGCGGGGGCTACACCTTC	CASSPDRGRGGYTF
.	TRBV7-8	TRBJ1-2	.	TGTGCCAGCAGCTTAGGGGGCATTCCTTATGGCTACACCTTC	CASSLGGIPYGYTF
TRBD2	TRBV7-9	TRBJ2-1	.	TGTGCCAGCAGCCGAGGGAATAGCGGGTCCGTCCACCAGTTCTTC	CASSRGNSGSVHQFF
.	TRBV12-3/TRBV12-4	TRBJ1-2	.	TGTGCCAGCAGCCGGAGTTCAGGGTATGGCTACACCTTC	CASSRSSGYGYTF
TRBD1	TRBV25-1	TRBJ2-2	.	TGTGCCAGCGAACCCGGACAGGAAATGTTGGTGTATCCCGGGGAGCTGTTTTTT	CASEPGQEMLVYPGELFF
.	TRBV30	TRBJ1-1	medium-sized	TGTGCCTGGAGGGGGTCCCCGGCGGGAACTGAAGCTTTCTTT	CAWRGSPAGTEAFF
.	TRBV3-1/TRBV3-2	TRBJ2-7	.	TGTGCCAGCAGCCCCAAATCCTCAGTTTACGAGCAGTACTTC	CASSPKSSVYEQYF
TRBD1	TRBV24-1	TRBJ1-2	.	TGTGCCACCAGTGATCGGGACAGGGGGCGCGGACACTATGGCTACACCTTC	CATSDRDRGRGHYGYTF
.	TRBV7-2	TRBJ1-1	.	TGTGCCAGCAGTCTACAGGTAACGAACACTGAAGCTTTCTTT	CASSLQVTNTEAFF
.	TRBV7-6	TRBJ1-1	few	TGTGCCAGCAGCTTAAAAGCCACTGAAGCTTTCTTT	CASSLKATEAFF
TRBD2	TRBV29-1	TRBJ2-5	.	TGCAGCGCCGGACTAGCGGAGACCCAGTACTTC	CSAGLAETQYF
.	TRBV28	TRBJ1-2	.	TGTGCCAGCAGTGAGGACAGTCAAACCCGGGGCTACACCTTC	CASSEDSQTRGYTF
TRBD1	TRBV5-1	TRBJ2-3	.	TGCGCCAGCAGCCCCTCAGGGGGCGGGTCAGATACGCAGTATTTT	CASSPSGGGSDTQYF
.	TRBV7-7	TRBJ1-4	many	TGTGCCAGCAGCCGAACCCGGGATATAGATGAAAAACTGTTTTTT	CASSRTRDIDEKLFF
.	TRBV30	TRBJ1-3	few	TGTGCCTGGAGGGGCGGGCTTGGCAGAGGGAGACCCTCTGGAAACACCATATATTTT	CAWRGGLGRGRPSGNTIYF
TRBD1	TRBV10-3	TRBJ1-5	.	TGTGCCATCAGTGTAGGGGGCGGGAGCAATCAGCCCCAGCATTTT	CAISVGGGSNQPQHF
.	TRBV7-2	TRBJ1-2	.	TGTGCCAGCAAGAAGCCGGGAAACTATGGCTACACCTTC	CASKKPGNYGYTF
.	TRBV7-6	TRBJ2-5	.	TGTGCCAGCAGCTTAAGGTCTAGACCCCAAGAGACCCAGTACTTC	CASSLRSRPQETQYF